The rows below give T cell receptor beta chains drawn from one sample of a study of identical twins. TCRdb processed the 5' RACE reads anew with MiXCR; each CDR3 protein has one entry. The repertoire consists of 350,000 or so distinct CDR3 sequences, with about 12% occurring once and the leading ten covering just over 7%. The sample was also linked to a second study, of yellow fever vaccine responses in identical twins.

The material sequenced was CD8+ T cells sorted from blood. The receptors here all came from a woman aged 18-29 years in good health. CDR3s include the opening cysteine and the closing phenylalanine or tryptophan. D genes are given only for firm matches. The listing skips clone size in some rows; elsewhere it reads once, few, many or a size class.

v_gene: TRBV20-1; d_gene: -; abundance: many; j_gene: TRBJ2-5; CDR3aa: CSAVWIQETQYF; CDR3nt: TGCAGTGCTGTATGGATCCAAGAGACCCAGTACTTC
v_gene: TRBV24-1; d_gene: -; abundance: -; j_gene: TRBJ1-1; CDR3aa: CATSENRYSEAFF; CDR3nt: TGTGCCACCAGTGAAAACAGGTACTCTGAAGCTTTCTTT
v_gene: TRBV7-2; d_gene: -; abundance: -; j_gene: TRBJ2-5; CDR3aa: CASSPRGGHLQETQYF; CDR3nt: TGTGCCAGCAGTCCAAGAGGGGGACACCTACAAGAGACCCAGTACTTC
v_gene: TRBV7-9; d_gene: TRBD1; abundance: few; j_gene: TRBJ1-1; CDR3aa: CASSHGTVREAFF; CDR3nt: TGTGCCAGCAGCCATGGGACAGTCCGCGAAGCTTTCTTT
v_gene: TRBV12-3/TRBV12-4; d_gene: TRBD1; abundance: many; j_gene: TRBJ1-5; CDR3aa: CASSLGTGSNQPQHF; CDR3nt: TGTGCCAGCAGTTTGGGGACAGGGTCAAATCAGCCCCAGCATTTT
v_gene: TRBV5-1; d_gene: -; abundance: many; j_gene: TRBJ2-5; CDR3aa: CASGQLGETQYF; CDR3nt: TGCGCCAGTGGACAGTTGGGAGAGACCCAGTACTTC
v_gene: TRBV7-9; d_gene: TRBD1; abundance: -; j_gene: TRBJ2-1; CDR3aa: CASSLVTGGEDEQFF; CDR3nt: TGTGCCAGCAGCTTAGTTACAGGGGGCGAAGATGAGCAGTTCTTC
v_gene: TRBV7-6; d_gene: -; abundance: -; j_gene: TRBJ2-1; CDR3aa: CASSRGSAQSSYNEQFF; CDR3nt: TGTGCCAGCAGCCGAGGGTCCGCCCAGAGCTCCTACAATGAGCAGTTCTTC
v_gene: TRBV2; d_gene: TRBD2; abundance: -; j_gene: TRBJ2-5; CDR3aa: CASSQTSGGAQETQYF; CDR3nt: TGTGCCAGCAGTCAGACTAGCGGGGGAGCACAAGAGACCCAGTACTTC
v_gene: TRBV10-2; d_gene: TRBD2; abundance: -; j_gene: TRBJ2-5; CDR3aa: CASRLGTSRKQETQYF; CDR3nt: TGCGCCAGCAGACTCGGGACTAGCAGAAAGCAAGAGACCCAGTACTTC
v_gene: TRBV20-1; d_gene: -; abundance: -; j_gene: TRBJ2-1; CDR3aa: CSAEDSLRNEQFF; CDR3nt: TGCAGTGCTGAGGACTCCCTCAGGAATGAGCAGTTCTTC
v_gene: TRBV4-1; d_gene: TRBD1; abundance: many; j_gene: TRBJ1-5; CDR3aa: CASSQEEQGAQPQHF; CDR3nt: TGCGCCAGCAGCCAAGAGGAACAGGGGGCTCAGCCCCAGCATTTT
v_gene: TRBV6-1; d_gene: -; abundance: few; j_gene: TRBJ2-2; CDR3aa: CASSWDGTGELFF; CDR3nt: TGTGCCAGCAGCTGGGACGGAACCGGGGAGCTGTTTTTT
v_gene: TRBV7-9; d_gene: -; abundance: few; j_gene: TRBJ2-1; CDR3aa: CASSSEGGKAHPHEQFF; CDR3nt: TGTGCCAGCAGCTCGGAGGGAGGTAAGGCCCATCCCCATGAGCAGTTCTTC
v_gene: TRBV7-8; d_gene: TRBD2; abundance: few; j_gene: TRBJ2-1; CDR3aa: CASRSGTSGDNEQFF; CDR3nt: TGTGCCAGCAGGTCCGGGACTAGCGGGGACAATGAGCAGTTCTTC
v_gene: TRBV2; d_gene: -; abundance: few; j_gene: TRBJ2-7; CDR3aa: CASSAVSPYEQYF; CDR3nt: TGTGCCAGCAGTGCGGTGAGCCCCTACGAGCAGTACTTC
v_gene: TRBV4-1; d_gene: -; abundance: -; j_gene: TRBJ1-6; CDR3aa: CASSQDTGDNSPLHF; CDR3nt: TGCGCCAGCAGCCAAGATACCGGGGACAATTCACCCCTCCACTTT
v_gene: TRBV7-2; d_gene: TRBD2; abundance: few; j_gene: TRBJ2-7; CDR3aa: CASSLSASGRVNEQYF; CDR3nt: TGTGCCAGCAGCTTATCGGCTAGCGGGAGGGTTAACGAGCAGTACTTC
v_gene: TRBV20-1; d_gene: TRBD1; abundance: -; j_gene: TRBJ2-1; CDR3aa: CSARILPGQVPNEQFF; CDR3nt: TGCAGTGCCCGGATTCTCCCGGGACAGGTCCCTAATGAGCAGTTCTTC
v_gene: TRBV10-1; d_gene: TRBD2; abundance: -; j_gene: TRBJ2-3; CDR3aa: CASSELLAGGSTDTQYF; CDR3nt: TGCGCCAGCAGTGAGCTCCTAGCGGGGGGAAGCACAGATACGCAGTATTTT
v_gene: TRBV7-9; d_gene: -; abundance: -; j_gene: TRBJ2-7; CDR3aa: CASSRQYSYEQYF; CDR3nt: TGTGCCAGCAGTCGACAGTACTCCTACGAGCAGTACTTC
v_gene: TRBV3-1; d_gene: -; abundance: -; j_gene: TRBJ2-7; CDR3aa: CASSQDGIAASSYEQYF; CDR3nt: TGTGCCAGCAGCCAAGATGGGATAGCTGCTAGCTCCTACGAGCAGTACTTC
v_gene: TRBV6-6; d_gene: -; abundance: -; j_gene: TRBJ2-3; CDR3aa: CASRTGDTDTQYF; CDR3nt: TGTGCCAGCAGGACGGGGGACACAGATACGCAGTATTTT
v_gene: TRBV3-1; d_gene: -; abundance: few; j_gene: TRBJ2-7; CDR3aa: CASSQDTSAAYEQYF; CDR3nt: TGTGCCAGCAGCCAAGATACGAGCGCAGCCTACGAGCAGTACTTC
v_gene: TRBV6-1; d_gene: TRBD2; abundance: few; j_gene: TRBJ2-7; CDR3aa: CASSPYSSGGYEQYF; CDR3nt: TGTGCCAGCAGTCCCTACTCTTCGGGGGGCTACGAGCAGTACTTC
v_gene: TRBV2; d_gene: TRBD1; abundance: few; j_gene: TRBJ2-3; CDR3aa: CASSDLGQGSSTQYF; CDR3nt: TGTGCCAGCAGCGACTTGGGACAGGGTAGTAGTACGCAGTATTTT
v_gene: TRBV20-1; d_gene: -; abundance: few; j_gene: TRBJ2-3; CDR3aa: CSARDPESPNTDTQYF; CDR3nt: TGCAGTGCTAGAGATCCCGAAAGCCCAAACACAGATACGCAGTATTTT
v_gene: TRBV12-5; d_gene: TRBD1; abundance: few; j_gene: TRBJ2-5; CDR3aa: CASGGAGTGNQETQYF; CDR3nt: TGTGCTAGTGGAGGGGCCGGGACAGGGAACCAAGAGACCCAGTACTTC
v_gene: TRBV6-2/TRBV6-3; d_gene: TRBD2; abundance: -; j_gene: TRBJ2-2; CDR3aa: CASSYGRATGELFF; CDR3nt: TGTGCCAGCAGTTACGGGAGGGCAACCGGGGAGCTGTTTTTT
v_gene: TRBV11-1; d_gene: TRBD2; abundance: -; j_gene: TRBJ2-1; CDR3aa: CASSTGGSYNEQFF; CDR3nt: TGTGCCAGCAGCACAGGCGGGAGTTACAATGAGCAGTTCTTC
v_gene: TRBV27; d_gene: TRBD1; abundance: few; j_gene: TRBJ2-1; CDR3aa: CAISPGTASYNEQFF; CDR3nt: TGTGCCATCTCACCCGGGACAGCTTCCTACAATGAGCAGTTCTTC
v_gene: TRBV7-2; d_gene: -; abundance: few; j_gene: TRBJ1-2; CDR3aa: CASSTPLAEASHGYTF; CDR3nt: TGTGCCAGCAGCACCCCCCTCGCAGAAGCCTCTCATGGCTACACCTTC
v_gene: TRBV3-1; d_gene: -; abundance: few; j_gene: TRBJ2-5; CDR3aa: CASSQEGGRETQYF; CDR3nt: TGTGCCAGCAGCCAAGAGGGGGGTAGGGAGACCCAGTACTTC
v_gene: TRBV9; d_gene: -; abundance: -; j_gene: TRBJ2-3; CDR3aa: CASSVAPTDTQYF; CDR3nt: TGTGCCAGCAGCGTAGCCCCCACAGATACGCAGTATTTT
v_gene: TRBV5-1; d_gene: TRBD1; abundance: few; j_gene: TRBJ2-7; CDR3aa: CASSFGQGDEQYF; CDR3nt: TGCGCCAGCAGCTTCGGACAGGGGGACGAGCAGTACTTC
v_gene: TRBV2; d_gene: TRBD1; abundance: few; j_gene: TRBJ2-5; CDR3aa: CASSEGTGVLETQYF; CDR3nt: TGTGCCAGCAGCGAGGGGACAGGGGTGTTGGAGACCCAGTACTTC
v_gene: TRBV27; d_gene: -; abundance: few; j_gene: TRBJ1-1; CDR3aa: CASSLSWGSEAFF; CDR3nt: TGTGCCAGCAGTTTATCTTGGGGCAGTGAAGCTTTCTTT
v_gene: TRBV13; d_gene: TRBD1; abundance: few; j_gene: TRBJ2-3; CDR3aa: CASSPYSGTGDDTQYF; CDR3nt: TGTGCCAGCAGCCCATATTCCGGGACAGGGGACGATACGCAGTATTTT
v_gene: TRBV3-1; d_gene: TRBD2; abundance: many; j_gene: TRBJ2-7; CDR3aa: CASSITGTRSVYEQYF; CDR3nt: TGTGCCAGCAGCATCACCGGGACTAGATCCGTCTACGAGCAGTACTTC
v_gene: TRBV15; d_gene: -; abundance: few; j_gene: TRBJ2-3; CDR3aa: CATSRGRLAPSTDTQYF; CDR3nt: TGTGCCACCAGCAGAGGGAGGCTGGCGCCTAGCACAGATACGCAGTATTTT
v_gene: TRBV7-9; d_gene: -; abundance: many; j_gene: TRBJ2-1; CDR3aa: CASSLDRGGNEQFF; CDR3nt: TGTGCCAGCAGCTTAGATCGAGGGGGCAATGAGCAGTTCTTC
v_gene: TRBV11-2; d_gene: TRBD2; abundance: -; j_gene: TRBJ2-1; CDR3aa: CASSFGTSGREQFF; CDR3nt: TGTGCCAGCAGCTTTGGGACTAGCGGGAGAGAGCAGTTCTTC
v_gene: TRBV28; d_gene: -; abundance: -; j_gene: TRBJ2-1; CDR3aa: CASSSQANEQFF; CDR3nt: TGTGCCAGCAGTTCGCAGGCTAATGAGCAGTTCTTC
v_gene: TRBV15; d_gene: TRBD2; abundance: medium-sized; j_gene: TRBJ2-4; CDR3aa: CATSRDYTSGNIQYF; CDR3nt: TGTGCCACCAGCAGAGATTATACTAGCGGAAACATTCAGTACTTC
v_gene: TRBV5-1; d_gene: -; abundance: many; j_gene: TRBJ2-7; CDR3aa: CASSSAAYEQYF; CDR3nt: TGCGCCAGCAGCTCGGCCGCCTACGAGCAGTACTTC
v_gene: TRBV27; d_gene: TRBD1; abundance: few; j_gene: TRBJ2-1; CDR3aa: CASTVPGTGPGNEQFF; CDR3nt: TGTGCCAGCACGGTCCCGGGGACAGGCCCAGGGAATGAGCAGTTCTTC
v_gene: TRBV4-1; d_gene: TRBD1; abundance: many; j_gene: TRBJ1-5; CDR3aa: CASSHDRDHQPQHF; CDR3nt: TGCGCCAGCAGCCACGACAGGGACCATCAGCCCCAGCATTTT
v_gene: TRBV13; d_gene: TRBD1; abundance: few; j_gene: TRBJ2-7; CDR3aa: CASSLGLRQGTNEQYF; CDR3nt: TGTGCCAGCAGCTTGGGACTTAGACAGGGGACCAACGAGCAGTACTTC
v_gene: TRBV29-1; d_gene: TRBD2; abundance: -; j_gene: TRBJ2-7; CDR3aa: CSVTSGRDYEQYF; CDR3nt: TGCAGCGTAACTAGCGGGAGGGACTACGAGCAGTACTTC
v_gene: TRBV5-5; d_gene: TRBD2; abundance: -; j_gene: TRBJ2-1; CDR3aa: CASSSPTSGASYNEQFF; CDR3nt: TGTGCCAGCAGCTCCCCGACAAGCGGGGCCTCCTACAATGAGCAGTTCTTC
v_gene: TRBV28; d_gene: -; abundance: -; j_gene: TRBJ2-1; CDR3aa: CASSPVTTYNEQFF; CDR3nt: TGTGCCAGCAGTCCTGTAACGACCTACAATGAGCAGTTCTTC
v_gene: TRBV12-3/TRBV12-4; d_gene: -; abundance: few; j_gene: TRBJ2-1; CDR3aa: CASSSSLRGNNEQFF; CDR3nt: TGTGCCAGCAGTTCCTCCCTCCGGGGAAACAATGAGCAGTTCTTC
v_gene: TRBV20-1; d_gene: TRBD1; abundance: few; j_gene: TRBJ2-1; CDR3aa: CSAAQGTYNEQFF; CDR3nt: TGCAGTGCTGCACAGGGGACCTACAATGAGCAGTTCTTC
v_gene: TRBV28; d_gene: -; abundance: -; j_gene: TRBJ2-2; CDR3aa: CASRPDTGELFF; CDR3nt: TGTGCCAGCAGGCCGGACACCGGGGAGCTGTTTTTT
v_gene: TRBV27; d_gene: -; abundance: -; j_gene: TRBJ2-1; CDR3aa: CASSLSGAASSYNEQFF; CDR3nt: TGTGCCAGCAGTTTGTCGGGGGCCGCTAGCTCCTACAATGAGCAGTTCTTC
v_gene: TRBV6-4; d_gene: -; abundance: -; j_gene: TRBJ2-5; CDR3aa: CASSDGRSPETQYF; CDR3nt: TGTGCCAGCTCTGATGGACGGTCCCCAGAGACCCAGTACTTC
v_gene: TRBV5-1; d_gene: -; abundance: many; j_gene: TRBJ2-7; CDR3aa: CASSLGNSYEQYF; CDR3nt: TGCGCCAGCAGCTTAGGGAACTCCTACGAGCAGTACTTC
v_gene: TRBV4-2; d_gene: -; abundance: -; j_gene: TRBJ2-1; CDR3aa: CASSQENSLGEQFF; CDR3nt: TGTGCCAGCAGCCAAGAAAACAGCCTTGGTGAGCAGTTCTTC
v_gene: TRBV11-2; d_gene: TRBD1; abundance: few; j_gene: TRBJ2-1; CDR3aa: CASSFGTGGFEQFF; CDR3nt: TGTGCCAGCAGCTTTGGAACAGGGGGCTTTGAGCAGTTCTTC